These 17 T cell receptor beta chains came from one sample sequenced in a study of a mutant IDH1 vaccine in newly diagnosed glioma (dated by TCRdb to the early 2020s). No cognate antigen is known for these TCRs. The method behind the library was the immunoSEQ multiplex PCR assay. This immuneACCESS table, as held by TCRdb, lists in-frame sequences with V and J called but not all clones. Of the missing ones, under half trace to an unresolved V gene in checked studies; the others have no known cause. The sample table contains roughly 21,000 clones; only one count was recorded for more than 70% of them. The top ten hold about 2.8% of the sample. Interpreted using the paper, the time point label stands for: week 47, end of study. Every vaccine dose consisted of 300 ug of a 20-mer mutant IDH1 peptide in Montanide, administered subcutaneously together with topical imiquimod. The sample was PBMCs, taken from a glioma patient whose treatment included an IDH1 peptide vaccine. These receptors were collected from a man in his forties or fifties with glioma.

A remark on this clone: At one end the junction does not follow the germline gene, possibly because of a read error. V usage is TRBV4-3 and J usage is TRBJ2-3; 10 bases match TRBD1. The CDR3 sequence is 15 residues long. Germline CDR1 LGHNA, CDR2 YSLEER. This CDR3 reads CASSQGTGGADMQYF. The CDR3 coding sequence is TGCGCCAGCAGCCAAGGGACAGGGGGGGCAGATATGCAGTATTTT.

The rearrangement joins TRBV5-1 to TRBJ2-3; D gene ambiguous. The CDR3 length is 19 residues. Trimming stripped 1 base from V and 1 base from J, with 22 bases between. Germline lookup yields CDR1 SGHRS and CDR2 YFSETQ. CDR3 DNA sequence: TGCGCCAGCAGCTTGCGAGGTATCTCTAGAGGTATCCGCACAGATACGCAGTATTTT. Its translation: CASSLRGISRGIRTDTQYF. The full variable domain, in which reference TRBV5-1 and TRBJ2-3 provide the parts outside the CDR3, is KAGVTQTPRYLIKTRGQQVTLSCSPISGHRSVSWYQQTPGQGLQFLFEYFSETQRNKGNFPGRFSGRQFSNSRSEMNVSTLELGDSALYLCASSLRGISRGIRTDTQYFGPGTRLTVL.

The CDR3 DNA reads as TGTGCCAGCTCACAACAAAGGGGGAACACTGAAGCTTTCTTT. Translated: CASSQQRGNTEAFF. The rearrangement links TRBV18 to TRBJ1-1, with D possibly matching TRBD1 (5 bases). This CDR3 has 14 amino acids. V lost 4 bases to trimming and J lost 1 base, with 10 bases between them. From germline, CDR1 is KGHSH and CDR2 LQKENI.

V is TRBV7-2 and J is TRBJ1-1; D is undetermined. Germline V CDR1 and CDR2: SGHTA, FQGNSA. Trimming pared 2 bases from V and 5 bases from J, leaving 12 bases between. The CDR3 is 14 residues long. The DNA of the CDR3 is TGTGCCAGCAGCTTATCGGGGTTGTGGACTGAAGCTTTCTTT. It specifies CASSLSGLWTEAFF.

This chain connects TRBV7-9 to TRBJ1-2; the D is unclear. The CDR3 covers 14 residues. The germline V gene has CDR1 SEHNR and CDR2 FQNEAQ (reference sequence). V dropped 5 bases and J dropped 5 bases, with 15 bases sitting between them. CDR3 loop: CASSQTASGYGYTF. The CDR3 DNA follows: TGTGCCAGCAGCCAAACGGCCTCCGGGTATGGCTACACCTTC.

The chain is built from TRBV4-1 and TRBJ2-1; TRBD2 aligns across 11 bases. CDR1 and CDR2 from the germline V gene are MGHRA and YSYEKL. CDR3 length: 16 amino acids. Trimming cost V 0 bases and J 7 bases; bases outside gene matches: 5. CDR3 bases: TGCGCCAGCAGCCAAGAGTTCACTAGCGGGAGAAATGAGCAGTTCTTC. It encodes CASSQEFTSGRNEQFF.

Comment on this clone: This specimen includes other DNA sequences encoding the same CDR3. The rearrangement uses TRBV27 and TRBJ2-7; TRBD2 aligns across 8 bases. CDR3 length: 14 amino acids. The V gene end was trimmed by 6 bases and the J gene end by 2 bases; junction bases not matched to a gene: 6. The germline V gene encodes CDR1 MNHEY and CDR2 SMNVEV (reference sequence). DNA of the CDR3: TGTGCCAGCAGGTTGGGACTAGAGGCCTACGAGCAGTACTTC. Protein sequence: CASRLGLEAYEQYF.

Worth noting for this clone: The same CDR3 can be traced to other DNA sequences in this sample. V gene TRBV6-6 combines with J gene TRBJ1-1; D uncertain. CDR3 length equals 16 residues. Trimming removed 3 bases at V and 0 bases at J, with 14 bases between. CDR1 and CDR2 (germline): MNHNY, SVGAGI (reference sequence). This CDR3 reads CASSYGLDKVNTEAFF. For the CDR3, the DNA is TGTGCCAGCAGTTATGGTCTTGACAAAGTGAACACTGAAGCTTTCTTT.

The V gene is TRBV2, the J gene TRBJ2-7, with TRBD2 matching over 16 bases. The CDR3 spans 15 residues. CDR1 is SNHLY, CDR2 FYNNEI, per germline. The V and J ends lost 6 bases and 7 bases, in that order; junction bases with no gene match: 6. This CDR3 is CASRGTSGRAGEQYF. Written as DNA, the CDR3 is TGTGCCAGCAGAGGGACTAGCGGGAGGGCGGGGGAGCAGTACTTC.

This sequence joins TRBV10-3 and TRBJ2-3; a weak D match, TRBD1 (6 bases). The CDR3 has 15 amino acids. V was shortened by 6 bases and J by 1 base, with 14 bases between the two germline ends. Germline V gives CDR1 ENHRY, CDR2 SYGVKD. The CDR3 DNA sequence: TGTGCCATCAGGGCCGGGACAAGGGGCACAGATACGCAGTATTTT. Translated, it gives CAIRAGTRGTDTQYF.

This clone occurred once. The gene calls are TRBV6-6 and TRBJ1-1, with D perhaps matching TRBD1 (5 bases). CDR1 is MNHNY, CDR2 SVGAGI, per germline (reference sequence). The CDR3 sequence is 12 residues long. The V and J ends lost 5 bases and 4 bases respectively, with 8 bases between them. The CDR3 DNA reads TGTGCCAGCAGTCGACAGTCCACTGAAGCTTTCTTT. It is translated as CASSRQSTEAFF.

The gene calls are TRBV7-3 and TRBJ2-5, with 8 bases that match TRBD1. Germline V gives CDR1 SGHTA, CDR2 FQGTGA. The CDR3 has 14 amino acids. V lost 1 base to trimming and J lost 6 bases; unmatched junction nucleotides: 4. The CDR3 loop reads CASSLNGQGQTQYF. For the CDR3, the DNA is TGTGCCAGCAGCTTAAACGGACAGGGCCAGACCCAGTACTTC.

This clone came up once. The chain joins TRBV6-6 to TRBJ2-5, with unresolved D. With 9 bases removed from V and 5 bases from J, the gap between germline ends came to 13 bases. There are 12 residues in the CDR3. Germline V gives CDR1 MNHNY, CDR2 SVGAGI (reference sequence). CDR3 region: CASRSATETQYF. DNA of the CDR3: TGTGCCAGTAGATCAGCGACGGAGACCCAGTACTTC.

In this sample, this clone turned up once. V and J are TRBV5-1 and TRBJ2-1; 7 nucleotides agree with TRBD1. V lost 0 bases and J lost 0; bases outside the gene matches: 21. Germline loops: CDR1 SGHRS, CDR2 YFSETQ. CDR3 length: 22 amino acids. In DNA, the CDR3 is TGCGCCAGCAGCTTGGAACCAAACAGGGGCGCGACTTTCTTACGCTCCTACAATGAGCAGTTCTTC. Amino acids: CASSLEPNRGATFLRSYNEQFF.

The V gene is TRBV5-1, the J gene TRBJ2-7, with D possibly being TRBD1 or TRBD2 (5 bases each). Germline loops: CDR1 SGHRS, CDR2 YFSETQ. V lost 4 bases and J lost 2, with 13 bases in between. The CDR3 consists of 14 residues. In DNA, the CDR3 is TGCGCCAGCAGCCGAGGGGACCTAACCTACGAGCAGTACTTC. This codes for CASSRGDLTYEQYF.

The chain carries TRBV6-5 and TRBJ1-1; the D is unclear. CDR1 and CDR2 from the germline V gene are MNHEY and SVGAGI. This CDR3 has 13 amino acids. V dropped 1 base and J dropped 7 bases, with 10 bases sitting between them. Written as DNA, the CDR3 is TGTGCCAGCAGTTACTTGCCAAACCTTGAAGCTTTCTTT. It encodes CASSYLPNLEAFF.

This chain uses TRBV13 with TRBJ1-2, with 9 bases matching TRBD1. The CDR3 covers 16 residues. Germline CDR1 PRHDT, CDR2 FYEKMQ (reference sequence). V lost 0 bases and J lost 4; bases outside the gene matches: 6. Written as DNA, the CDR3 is TGTGCCAGCAGCTTAGGCTTGGGACAGGGCCCCTATGGCTACACCTTC. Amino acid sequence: CASSLGLGQGPYGYTF.